These T cell receptor beta chains were read from a single sample in a study of T cells in localized non-small cell lung cancer. Measured with immunoSEQ multiplex PCR; TCRdb has only the in-frame clones, and not every one. The sample yields tens of thousands of clones, over 70% seen once. Sequenced material: PBMCs, taken before any cancer treatment. All receptors derive from a man aged 40-75 years with stage II squamous cell lung carcinoma. Both conserved end residues are part of each CDR3. A D gene is named only where the DNA matches it firmly. Clone size is not always given. Where it is, it says once, few, many or a class for expanded clones.

D: TRBD2
size: NA
J: TRBJ2-1
V: TRBV9
DNA: TGTGCCAGCAGCCCTGGGGCTAGCGGGGTAGTAGATGAGCAGTTCTTC
CDR3: CASSPGASGVVDEQFF

D: TRBD1
size: NA
J: TRBJ1-4
V: TRBV19
DNA: TGTGCCAGTAGTATTACAGGGGGAACGGGCGAAAAACTGTTTTTT
CDR3: CASSITGGTGEKLFF

D: NA
size: NA
J: TRBJ1-2
V: TRBV28
DNA: TGTGCCAGCAGTTTAGCGGACATACAGGGCAAGATTCTCTATGGCTACACCTTC
CDR3: CASSLADIQGKILYGYTF

D: NA
size: NA
J: TRBJ2-5
V: TRBV7-2
DNA: TGTGCCAGCAGCTTAGCGGGGGGGCGGGAGACCCAGTACTTC
CDR3: CASSLAGGRETQYF

D: NA
size: NA
J: TRBJ1-2
V: TRBV9
DNA: TGTGCCAGCAGCGCAAAGGGACATCCGCGGGAGGGCTACACCTTC
CDR3: CASSAKGHPREGYTF

D: NA
size: few
J: TRBJ2-6
V: TRBV5-1
DNA: TGCGCCAGCAGCCCGCCGACAGACTCTGGGGCCAACGTCCTGACTTTC
CDR3: CASSPPTDSGANVLTF

D: NA
size: few
J: TRBJ1-4
V: TRBV18
DNA: TGTGCCAGCTCACCAGGTCTGGTGAGCGCTAATGAAAAACTGTTTTTT
CDR3: CASSPGLVSANEKLFF

D: NA
size: NA
J: TRBJ1-5
V: TRBV30
DNA: TGTGCCTGGACCCGAACGGGGGCGAGCAATCAGCCCCAGCATTTT
CDR3: CAWTRTGASNQPQHF

D: NA
size: few
J: TRBJ2-2
V: TRBV6-6
DNA: TGTGCCAGCAGTCTGACCGTTCCGGGGACCGGGGAGCTGTTTTTT
CDR3: CASSLTVPGTGELFF

D: NA
size: NA
J: TRBJ2-3
V: TRBV6-6
DNA: TGTGCCAGCAGTTACGGTAGGACAGATACGCAGTATTTT
CDR3: CASSYGRTDTQYF

D: NA
size: NA
J: TRBJ1-3
V: TRBV7-9
DNA: TGTGCCAGCAGCGCCGGGACACTCTCTGGAAACACCATATATTTT
CDR3: CASSAGTLSGNTIYF

D: NA
size: NA
J: TRBJ1-5
V: TRBV5-1
DNA: TGCGCCAGCAGCTTGGGAGCGACTCAGCCCCAGCATTTT
CDR3: CASSLGATQPQHF

D: NA
size: few
J: TRBJ2-5
V: TRBV7-9
DNA: TGTGCCAGCGGACCTGGGGTGGAAGAGACCCAGTACTTC
CDR3: CASGPGVEETQYF

D: TRBD2
size: NA
J: TRBJ2-7
V: TRBV6-5
DNA: TGTGCCAGCAGGGGACTAGCGGGCCAGAACTACGAGCAGTACTTC
CDR3: CASRGLAGQNYEQYF

D: TRBD1
size: NA
J: TRBJ2-2
V: TRBV9
DNA: TGTGCCAGCAGCGTAACGACAGGGGGTGGCGGGGAGCTGTTTTTT
CDR3: CASSVTTGGGGELFF

D: TRBD2
size: once
J: TRBJ2-1
V: TRBV5-1
DNA: TGCGCCAGCAGCCCGGGGACTAGCGGGAGGGCCAGAGAGCAGTTCTTC
CDR3: CASSPGTSGRAREQFF

D: NA
size: NA
J: TRBJ1-3
V: TRBV18
DNA: TGTGCCAGCTCACCTATGAGAGGGGAAAACACCATATATTTT
CDR3: CASSPMRGENTIYF

D: NA
size: NA
J: TRBJ1-2
V: TRBV18
DNA: TGTGCCAGCTCACCGGACAGAGCCTATGGCTACACCTTC
CDR3: CASSPDRAYGYTF

D: NA
size: once
J: TRBJ1-2
V: TRBV6-6
DNA: TGTGCCAGTAGTTACCGGGGGGGCTTTGGCTACACCTTC
CDR3: CASSYRGGFGYTF

D: NA
size: NA
J: TRBJ2-1
V: TRBV5-8
DNA: TGTGCCAGCAGCTCTCTCCACAATGAGCAGTTCTTC
CDR3: CASSSLHNEQFF